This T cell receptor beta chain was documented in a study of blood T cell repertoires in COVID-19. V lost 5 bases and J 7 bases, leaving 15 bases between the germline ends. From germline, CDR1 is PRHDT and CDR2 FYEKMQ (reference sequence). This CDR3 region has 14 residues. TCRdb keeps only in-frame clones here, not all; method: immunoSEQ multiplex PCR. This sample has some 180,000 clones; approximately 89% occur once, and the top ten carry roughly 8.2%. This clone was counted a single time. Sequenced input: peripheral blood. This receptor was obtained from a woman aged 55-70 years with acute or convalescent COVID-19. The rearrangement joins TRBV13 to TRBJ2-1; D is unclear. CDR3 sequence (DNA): TGTGCCAGCAGCGAATTAGCTGTAGGAAATGAGCAGTTCTTC. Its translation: CASSELAVGNEQFF. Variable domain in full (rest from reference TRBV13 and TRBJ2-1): AAGVIQSPRHLIKEKRETATLKCYPIPRHDTVYWYQQGPGQDPQFLISFYEKMQSDKGSIPDRFSAQQFSDYHSELNMSSLELGDSALYFCASSELAVGNEQFFGPGTRLTVL.